The T cell receptor beta chain described here comes from a study of spatial heterogeneity in lung cancer. For the study at large: Consistently, beta-chain sequences turned up in larger numbers than alpha-chain sequences did. Study-level points and caveats: TCRs found ubiquitously expanded in tumor appeared in blood more at resection than at follow-up.

Every TCR cDNA molecule bore a unique molecular identifier. TCRdb recomputed calls from the 5' RACE reads with MiXCR, one row per CDR3 protein. The sample has tens of thousands of distinct CDR3 sequences, approximately 5.5% seen once. Time point noted: sample taken at primary tumor resection. Whole RNA obtained from tumor, nontumor lung or frozen PBMC underwent sequencing without sorting. Samples were obtained from some 72 donors, all untreated early-stage non-small cell lung cancer patients. In this sample, this clonotype turned up many times. Its antigen is still unknown. This receptor was obtained from a male donor with early-stage non-small cell lung cancer. The sequencing here drew on PBMCs, taken at surgery.

The CDR3 DNA is TGTGCCAGCAGCTCCGGTGAGAGTTACGAGCAGTACTTC. Translation: CASSSGESYEQYF. The chain uses TRBV7-2 and TRBJ2-7; D gene unclear. The ends were cut back, 4 bases at V and 4 bases at J, with 11 bases in the middle. The CDR3 is made up of 13 amino acids. CDR1 and CDR2 from the germline V gene are SGHTA and FQGNSA.